This T cell receptor (beta chain) was sequenced in a study of control samples from healthy donors and cancer patients. The CDR3 totals 17 residues. Germline V CDR1 and CDR2: MGHDK, SYGVNS. The V end was cut by 4 bases, the J end by 0 bases, with 18 bases between. This table comes from immunoSEQ multiplex PCR, and its TCRdb copy is limited to in-frame clones, with some not included. Of about 110,000 clones listed, 88% are singletons. This receptor was obtained from an older woman with lung cancer. What was sequenced was PBMCs. V is TRBV25-1 and J is TRBJ1-1; the D is unclear. The CDR3, as DNA: TGTGCCAGCAGTGGACCCCGCTCACGGTGCATGAACACTGAAGCTTTCTTT. It specifies CASSGPRSRCMNTEAFF.